What follows are 10 T cell receptor beta chains derived from one specimen sequenced in a study of shared clonotypes between healthy human individuals. Measured with immunoSEQ multiplex PCR; TCRdb has only the in-frame clones, and not every one. The repertoire has around 1.1 million clones, approximately 77% of them found once; the top ten carry more than 0.85%. Sequencing was done on a sample of memory CD4+ T cells from PBMCs. Subset noted: CD45RA-negative fraction. The receptor source for this set is a man aged 18 to 30 in good health. Some clones in this sample may be carry-over from other donors' samples.

V gene TRBV7-9 combines with J gene TRBJ2-5, with D hard to call. Germline CDR1 SEHNR, CDR2 FQNEAQ (reference sequence). This CDR3 is 13 amino acids long. The V gene lost 6 bases and the J gene lost 7 bases, with 15 bases spanning the gap. CDR3 coding DNA: TGTGCCAGCAGTCTCGCAGCCGTCGGGACCCAGTACTTC. This translates into CASSLAAVGTQYF.

The genes are TRBV11-2 and TRBJ1-1, with unresolved D. Germline V gene lookup returns CDR1 SGHAT and CDR2 FQNNGV. The V end lost 5 bases, the J end lost 1 base, and 8 bases lay between the germline ends. CDR3 length: 13 amino acids. This CDR3 reads CASSIRKNTEAFF. In nucleotides, the CDR3 is TGTGCCAGCAGCATCCGTAAGAACACTGAAGCTTTCTTT.

V gene TRBV5-4 combines with J gene TRBJ2-5; 10 bases map to TRBD2. The CDR3 consists of 15 residues. Germline V CDR1 and CDR2: SGHNT, YYREEE (reference sequence). J was trimmed by 1 base and V by 3 bases; bases with no gene match: 3. The CDR3 DNA reads as TGTGCCAGCAGCTGGACTAGCGGAGTCCAAGAGACCCAGTACTTC. Translated: CASSWTSGVQETQYF.

The chain uses TRBV2 and TRBJ1-3; D is uncertain. Germline CDR1 is SNHLY and CDR2 is FYNNEI. Trimming cost V 3 bases and J 2 bases, with 8 bases left between them. The CDR3 spans 14 residues. CDR3: CASSDRNTGNTIYF. The CDR3 DNA follows: TGTGCCAGCAGTGACAGGAATACTGGAAACACCATATATTTT. Together with reference TRBV2 and TRBJ1-3, the CDR3 gives the full variable domain: EPEVTQTPSHQVTQMGQEVILRCVPISNHLYFYWYRQILGQKVEFLVSFYNNEISEKSEIFDDQFSVERPDGSNFTLKIRSTKLEDSAMYFCASSDRNTGNTIYFGEGSWLTVV.

The V gene is TRBV18, the J gene TRBJ1-4; perhaps TRBD1 as D (6 bases). This CDR3 has 14 amino acids. The germline V gene encodes CDR1 KGHSH and CDR2 LQKENI. The V end lost 8 bases, the J end lost 8 bases, and 18 bases lay between the germline ends. CDR3 region: CASRLGGLGEKLFF. DNA for the CDR3: TGTGCCAGCCGACTGGGGGGGCTGGGCGAAAAACTGTTTTTT. Complete variable domain (other parts from reference TRBV18 and TRBJ1-4): NAGVMQNPRHLVRRRGQEARLRCSPMKGHSHVYWYRQLPEEGLKFMVYLQKENIIDESGMPKERFSAEFPKEGPSILRIQQVVRGDSAAYFCASRLGGLGEKLFFGSGTQLSVL.

The chain joins TRBV5-1 to TRBJ1-1, with D hard to call. Trimming stripped 0 bases from V and 5 bases from J, with 14 bases between. Per germline, CDR1 SGHRS and CDR2 YFSETQ. The CDR3 is made up of 15 amino acids. The CDR3 DNA is TGCGCCAGCAGCTTGGAGTTTCTTGGTAGGACTGAAGCTTTCTTT. This gives the protein CASSLEFLGRTEAFF.

There are a few counts of this clone. In nucleotides, the CDR3 is TGTGCCAGCAGCGCCCACCGGGGGTGGGGGGCCGAGGAGACCCAGTACTTC. Translation: CASSAHRGWGAEETQYF. V is TRBV7-2 and J is TRBJ2-5; D may correspond to TRBD1 or TRBD2 (6 bases each). Germline values: CDR1 SGHTA, CDR2 FQGNSA. There are 17 residues in the CDR3. Trimming took off 5 bases at V and 5 bases at J, with 24 bases between the two ends.

The rearrangement links TRBV9 to TRBJ2-3; the D is unclear. Trimming stripped 4 bases from V and 5 bases from J, with 14 bases between. From germline, CDR1 is SGDLS and CDR2 YYNGEE. This CDR3 is built from 14 residues. The CDR3 is CASSPTGVGDTQYF. The DNA for the CDR3 is TGTGCCAGCAGCCCCACCGGAGTTGGAGATACGCAGTATTTT.

The chain is built from TRBV7-2 and TRBJ1-4, with D perhaps matching TRBD1 (6 bases). Per germline, CDR1 SGHTA and CDR2 FQGNSA. The CDR3 is 15 amino acids. V was pared by 4 bases and J by 8 bases, with 17 bases between. CDR3 protein: CASSSIRGAGEKLFF. Written as DNA, the CDR3 is TGTGCCAGCAGCTCTATAAGGGGGGCAGGGGAAAAACTGTTTTTT.

This rearrangement joins TRBV4-3 to TRBJ1-2; tentatively, D is TRBD1 (6 bases). Germline CDR1 reads LGHNA; CDR2 reads YSLEER. CDR3 length: 13 amino acids. Trimming removed 3 bases at V and 7 bases at J, with 12 bases between. The CDR3 coding sequence is TGCGCCAGCAGCCAGGTTGGGGGCAGTGGCTACACCTTC. Residues: CASSQVGGSGYTF.